The 8 T cell receptor beta chains listed next were all sequenced from one sample in a study of T cells in Graves' hyperthyroidism and ophthalmopathy. There were TCR beta CDR3 regions amplified from RNA transcripts. TCR CDR3 underwent first-round RT-PCR with the HTBI primer set. Via MiXCR, TCRdb re-called the multiplex PCR reads, giving one row per CDR3 protein. The sample carries around 520,000 distinct CDR3 sequences, roughly a quarter recorded once. Sequences were obtained from blood. The receptors shown here come from a woman aged 25 to 45 with Graves' ophthalmopathy.

The CDR3 DNA reads as TGTGCCAGTATCCGACGCAATCGGGGATGGCAAGAGACCCAGTACTTC. Its translation is CASIRRNRGWQETQYF. The V call is TRBV19, the J call TRBJ2-5; a possible D gene is TRBD2 (5 bases). V was shortened by 7 bases and J by 2 bases, with 20 bases between the two germline ends. The CDR3 is 16 amino acids. CDR1 and CDR2 (germline): LNHDA, SQIVND (reference sequence). Drawing the rest from reference TRBV19 and TRBJ2-5, the complete variable domain is DGGITQSPKYLFRKEGQNVTLSCEQNLNHDAMYWYRQDPGQGLRLIYYSQIVNDFQKGDIAEGYSVSREKKESFPLTVTSAQKNPTAFYLCASIRRNRGWQETQYFGPGTRLLVL.

There are many counts of this clonotype. This rearrangement joins TRBV4-3 to TRBJ1-2, with 9 bases fitting TRBD1. CDR3 size: 14 residues. Germline CDR1 reads LGHNA; CDR2 reads YSLEER. V lost 4 bases, J lost 4 bases, and 4 bases stayed unmatched. The CDR3 protein is CASSRKQGAYGYTF. The CDR3 DNA follows: TGCGCCAGCAGCCGGAAACAGGGGGCCTATGGCTACACCTTC.

In its sample, this clonotype was seen many times. The V call is TRBV5-1, the J call TRBJ1-1, with 7 bases lining up with TRBD1. With V trimmed by 4 bases and J by 3 bases, 15 bases remained unmatched. Germline assignment: CDR1 SGHRS and CDR2 YFSETQ. The CDR3 has 17 amino acids. The CDR3 reads CASSMTGKTYEDTEAFF. The DNA of the CDR3 is TGCGCCAGCAGCATGACAGGGAAAACGTATGAGGACACTGAAGCTTTCTTT. The whole variable domain, remainder taken from reference TRBV5-1 and TRBJ1-1, is KAGVTQTPRYLIKTRGQQVTLSCSPISGHRSVSWYQQTPGQGLQFLFEYFSETQRNKGNFPGRFSGRQFSNSRSEMNVSTLELGDSALYLCASSMTGKTYEDTEAFFGQGTRLTVV.

This sequence joins TRBV6-2 or TRBV6-3 and TRBJ1-5; 7 nucleotides line up with TRBD1. The length of the CDR3 is 18 residues. The J segment lost 1 base and the V segment lost 6 bases, leaving 15 bases of the junction unmatched. Germline loops: CDR1 MNHEY, CDR2 SVGEGT. CDR3 sequence: CASSQGGGGPQSNQPQHF. The CDR3 nucleotides are TGTGCCAGCAGCCAGGGGGGGGGTGGGCCACAGAGCAATCAGCCCCAGCATTTT.

The chain has TRBV28 and TRBJ2-2, with D unclear. Germline lookup yields CDR1 MDHEN and CDR2 SYDVKM. Trimming shortened V by 7 bases and J by 2 bases, and 8 bases separated the two germline ends. The CDR3 extends over 13 amino acids. CDR3 nucleotide sequence: TGTGCCAGCATCGCGACTAACACCGGGGAGCTGTTTTTT. It is translated as CASIATNTGELFF.

This clonotype was picked up many times. V gene TRBV27 combines with J gene TRBJ1-1; perhaps TRBD1 as D (5 bases). V was trimmed by 2 bases and J by 2 bases, leaving 6 bases between them. Per germline, CDR1 MNHEY and CDR2 SMNVEV (reference sequence). This CDR3 comprises 13 residues. The chain's CDR3 is CASSLDSNTEAFF. The CDR3 DNA is TGTGCCAGCAGTTTAGACAGTAACACTGAAGCTTTCTTT.

This chain connects TRBV28 to TRBJ2-7; D remains unclear. CDR1 is MDHEN, CDR2 SYDVKM, per germline. This CDR3 has 12 residues. Between the trimmed V and J ends, which lost 5 bases and 3 bases, there was a span of 8 bases. The CDR3 DNA follows: TGTGCCAGCAGTCCGACTCACTACGAGCAGTACTTC. Amino acids: CASSPTHYEQYF.

The chain carries TRBV2 and TRBJ1-2, with TRBD1 as a possible D gene (5 bases). The germline V gene encodes CDR1 SNHLY and CDR2 FYNNEI. The CDR3 has 14 amino acids. The V end lost 6 bases, the J end lost 0 bases, and 11 bases lay between the germline ends. This CDR3 reads CASRGQAPNYGYTF. The CDR3 coding sequence is TGTGCCAGCAGGGGGCAAGCACCTAACTATGGCTACACCTTC.